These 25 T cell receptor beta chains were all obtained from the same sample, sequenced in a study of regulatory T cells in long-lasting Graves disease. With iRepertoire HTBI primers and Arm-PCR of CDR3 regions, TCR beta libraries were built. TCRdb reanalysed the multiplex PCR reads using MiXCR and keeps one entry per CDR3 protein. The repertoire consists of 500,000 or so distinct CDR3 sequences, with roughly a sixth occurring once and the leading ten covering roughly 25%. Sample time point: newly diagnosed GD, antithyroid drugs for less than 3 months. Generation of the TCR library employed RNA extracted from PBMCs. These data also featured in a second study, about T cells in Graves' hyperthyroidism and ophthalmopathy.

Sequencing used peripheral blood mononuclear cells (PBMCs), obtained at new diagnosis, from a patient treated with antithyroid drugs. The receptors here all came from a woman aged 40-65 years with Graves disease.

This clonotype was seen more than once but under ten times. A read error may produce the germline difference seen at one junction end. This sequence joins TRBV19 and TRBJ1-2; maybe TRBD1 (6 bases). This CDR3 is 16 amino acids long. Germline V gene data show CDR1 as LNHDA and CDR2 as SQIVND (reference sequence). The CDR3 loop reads CASGIGGGVMNYGYTF. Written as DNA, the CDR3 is TGTGCCAGTGGTATAGGAGGGGGAGTGATGAACTATGGCTACACCTTC.

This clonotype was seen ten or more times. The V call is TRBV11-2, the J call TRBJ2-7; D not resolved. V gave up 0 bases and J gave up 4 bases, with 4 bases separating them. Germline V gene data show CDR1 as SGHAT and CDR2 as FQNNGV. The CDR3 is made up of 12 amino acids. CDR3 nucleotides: TGTGCCAGCAGCTTAGACGCGTACGAGCAGTACTTC. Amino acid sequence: CASSLDAYEQYF.

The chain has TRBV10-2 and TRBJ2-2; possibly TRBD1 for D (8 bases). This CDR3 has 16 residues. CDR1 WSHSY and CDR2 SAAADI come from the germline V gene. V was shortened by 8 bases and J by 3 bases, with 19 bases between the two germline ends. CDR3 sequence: CASSGGQGAYTGELFF. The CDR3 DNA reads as TGCGCCAGCTCCGGGGGGCAGGGGGCATACACCGGGGAGCTGTTTTTT.

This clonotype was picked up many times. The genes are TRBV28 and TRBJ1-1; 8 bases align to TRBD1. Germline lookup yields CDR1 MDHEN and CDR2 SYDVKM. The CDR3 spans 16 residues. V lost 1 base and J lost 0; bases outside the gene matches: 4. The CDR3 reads CASSLYPGQVNTEAFF. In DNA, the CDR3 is TGTGCCAGCAGTTTATATCCGGGACAGGTGAACACTGAAGCTTTCTTT.

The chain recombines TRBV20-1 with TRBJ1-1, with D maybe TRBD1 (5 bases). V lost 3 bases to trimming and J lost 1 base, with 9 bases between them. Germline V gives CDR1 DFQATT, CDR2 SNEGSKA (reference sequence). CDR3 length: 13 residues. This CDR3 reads CSARLGQNTEAFF. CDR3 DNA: TGCAGTGCTAGGTTGGGGCAGAACACTGAAGCTTTCTTT.

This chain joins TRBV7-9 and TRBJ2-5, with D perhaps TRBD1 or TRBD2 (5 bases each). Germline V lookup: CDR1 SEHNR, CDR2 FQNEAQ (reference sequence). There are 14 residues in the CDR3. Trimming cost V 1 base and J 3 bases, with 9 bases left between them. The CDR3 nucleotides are TGTGCCAGCAGCTTAGTGGGGGTTGAAGAGACCCAGTACTTC. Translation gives CASSLVGVEETQYF.

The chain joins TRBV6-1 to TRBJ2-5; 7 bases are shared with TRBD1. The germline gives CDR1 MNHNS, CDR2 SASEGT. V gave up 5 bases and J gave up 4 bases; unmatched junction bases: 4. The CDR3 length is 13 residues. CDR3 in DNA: TGTGCCAGCAGTCTACAGGGGACAGAGACCCAGTACTTC. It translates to CASSLQGTETQYF.

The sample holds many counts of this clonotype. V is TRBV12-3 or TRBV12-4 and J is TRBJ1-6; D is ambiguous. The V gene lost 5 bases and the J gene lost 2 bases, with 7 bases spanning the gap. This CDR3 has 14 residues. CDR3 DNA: TGTGCCAGCAGTCGAGACACCTATAATTCACCCCTCCACTTT. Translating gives CASSRDTYNSPLHF.

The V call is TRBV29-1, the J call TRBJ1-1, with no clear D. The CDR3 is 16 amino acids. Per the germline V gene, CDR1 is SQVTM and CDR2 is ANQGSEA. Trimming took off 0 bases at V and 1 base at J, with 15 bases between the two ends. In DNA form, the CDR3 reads TGCAGCGTTGAAGATCGGGTGGGAGTACGGAACACTGAAGCTTTCTTT. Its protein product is CSVEDRVGVRNTEAFF. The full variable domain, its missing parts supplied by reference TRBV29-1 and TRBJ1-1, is SAVISQKPSRDICQRGTSLTIQCQVDSQVTMMFWYRQQPGQSLTLIATANQGSEATYESGFVIDKFPISRPNLTFSTLTVSNMSPEDSSIYLCSVEDRVGVRNTEAFFGQGTRLTVV.

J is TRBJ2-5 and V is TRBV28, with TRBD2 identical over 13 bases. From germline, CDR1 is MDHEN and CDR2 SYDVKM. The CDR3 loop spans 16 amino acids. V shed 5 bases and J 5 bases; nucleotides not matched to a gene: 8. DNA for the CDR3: TGTGCCAGCAGTGCCGCCGGGACTAGCGGGGTGGAGACCCAGTACTTC. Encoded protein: CASSAAGTSGVETQYF.

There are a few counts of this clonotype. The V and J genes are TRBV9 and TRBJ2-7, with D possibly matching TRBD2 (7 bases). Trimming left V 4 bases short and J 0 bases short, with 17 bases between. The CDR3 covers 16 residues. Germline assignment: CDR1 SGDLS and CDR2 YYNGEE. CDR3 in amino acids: CASSPGGQGHSYEQYF. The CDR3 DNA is TGTGCCAGCAGCCCCGGGGGGCAGGGACACTCCTACGAGCAGTACTTC.

The CDR3, as DNA: TGTGCCACCAGTGCTGCGGGGTCCTACAATGAGCAGTTCTTC. Its translation: CATSAAGSYNEQFF. This chain connects TRBV24-1 to TRBJ2-1; the D gene is possibly TRBD2 (6 bases). Between the trimmed V and J ends, which lost 5 bases and 1 base, there was a span of 8 bases. CDR3 length: 14 residues. Looked up from germline, CDR1 is KGHDR and CDR2 is SFDVKD.

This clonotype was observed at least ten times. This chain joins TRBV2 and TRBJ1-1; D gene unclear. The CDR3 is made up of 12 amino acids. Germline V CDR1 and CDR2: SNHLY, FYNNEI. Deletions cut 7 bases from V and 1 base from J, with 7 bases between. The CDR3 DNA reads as TGTGCCAGCATAACAGAGAACACTGAAGCTTTCTTT. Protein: CASITENTEAFF.

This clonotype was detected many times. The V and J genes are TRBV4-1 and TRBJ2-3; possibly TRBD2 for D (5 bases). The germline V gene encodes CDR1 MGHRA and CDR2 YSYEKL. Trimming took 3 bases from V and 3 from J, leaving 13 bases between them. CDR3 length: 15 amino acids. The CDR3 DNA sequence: TGCGCCAGCAGCCAGGACGGGATGAGGACAGATACGCAGTATTTT. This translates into CASSQDGMRTDTQYF.

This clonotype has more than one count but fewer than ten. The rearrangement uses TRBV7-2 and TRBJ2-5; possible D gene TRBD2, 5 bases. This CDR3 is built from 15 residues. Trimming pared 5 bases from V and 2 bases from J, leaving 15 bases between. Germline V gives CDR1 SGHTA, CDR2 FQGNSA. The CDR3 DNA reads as TGTGCCAGCAGCACTTACCCGGGGAATCAAGAGACCCAGTACTTC. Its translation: CASSTYPGNQETQYF.

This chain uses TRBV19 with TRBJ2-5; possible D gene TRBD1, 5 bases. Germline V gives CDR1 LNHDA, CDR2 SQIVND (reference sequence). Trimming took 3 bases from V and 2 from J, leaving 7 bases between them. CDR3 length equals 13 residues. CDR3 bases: TGTGCCAGTAGTATGAACAGGCAAGAGACCCAGTACTTC. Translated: CASSMNRQETQYF.

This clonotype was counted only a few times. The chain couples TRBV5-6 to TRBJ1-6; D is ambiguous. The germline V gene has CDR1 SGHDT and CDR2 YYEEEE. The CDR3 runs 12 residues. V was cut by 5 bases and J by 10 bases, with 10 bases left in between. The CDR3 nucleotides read TGTGCCAGCAGTTCGTTTCCCTCACCCCTCCACTTT. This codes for CASSSFPSPLHF.

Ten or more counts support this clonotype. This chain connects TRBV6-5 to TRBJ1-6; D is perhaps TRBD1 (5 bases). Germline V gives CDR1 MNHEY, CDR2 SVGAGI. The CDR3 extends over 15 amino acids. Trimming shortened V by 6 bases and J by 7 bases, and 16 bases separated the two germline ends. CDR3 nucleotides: TGTGCCAGCAGGTACCCGGGACTGACAAATTCACCCCTCCACTTT. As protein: CASRYPGLTNSPLHF.

CDR3 protein: CASSPVPQETQYF. DNA for the CDR3: TGTGCCAGCTCCCCCGTCCCACAAGAGACCCAGTACTTC. The chain carries TRBV18 and TRBJ2-5; D uncertain. Germline CDR1 is KGHSH and CDR2 is LQKENI. Trimming took 6 bases from V and 2 from J, leaving 10 bases between them. This CDR3 is built from 13 residues.

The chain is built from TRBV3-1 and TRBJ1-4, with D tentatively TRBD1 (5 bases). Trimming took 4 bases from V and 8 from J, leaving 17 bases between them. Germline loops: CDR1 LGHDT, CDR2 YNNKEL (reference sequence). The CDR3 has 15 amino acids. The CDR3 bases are TGTGCCAGCAGCCCCCAGGGTCGGGGAGAGGAAAAACTGTTTTTT. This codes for CASSPQGRGEEKLFF.

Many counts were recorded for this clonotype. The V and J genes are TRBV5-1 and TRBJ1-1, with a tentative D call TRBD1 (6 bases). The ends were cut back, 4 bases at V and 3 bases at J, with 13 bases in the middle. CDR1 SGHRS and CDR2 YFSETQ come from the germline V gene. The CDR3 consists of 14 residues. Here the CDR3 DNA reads TGCGCCAGCAGCGCCAGGGGAGGGGACACTGAAGCTTTCTTT. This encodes CASSARGGDTEAFF.

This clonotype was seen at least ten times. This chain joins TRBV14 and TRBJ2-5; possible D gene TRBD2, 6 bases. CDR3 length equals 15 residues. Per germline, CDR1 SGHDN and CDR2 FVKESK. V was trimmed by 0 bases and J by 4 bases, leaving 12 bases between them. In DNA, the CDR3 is TGTGCCAGCAGCCAAGATAGGAGGGCGGGAGAGACCCAGTACTTC. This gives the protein CASSQDRRAGETQYF.

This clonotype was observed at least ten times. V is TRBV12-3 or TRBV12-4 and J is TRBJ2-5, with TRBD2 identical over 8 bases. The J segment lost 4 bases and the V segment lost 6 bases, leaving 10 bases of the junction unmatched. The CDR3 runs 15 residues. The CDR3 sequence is CASRPPLGGGETQYF. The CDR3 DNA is TGTGCCAGCAGACCCCCTCTCGGGGGGGGAGAGACCCAGTACTTC.

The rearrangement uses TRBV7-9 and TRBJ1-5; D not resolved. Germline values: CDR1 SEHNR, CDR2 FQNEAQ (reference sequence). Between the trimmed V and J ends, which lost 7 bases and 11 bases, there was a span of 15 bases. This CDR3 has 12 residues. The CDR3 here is CASNSNGRTQHF. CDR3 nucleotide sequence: TGTGCCAGCAACTCGAACGGAAGGACCCAGCATTTT.

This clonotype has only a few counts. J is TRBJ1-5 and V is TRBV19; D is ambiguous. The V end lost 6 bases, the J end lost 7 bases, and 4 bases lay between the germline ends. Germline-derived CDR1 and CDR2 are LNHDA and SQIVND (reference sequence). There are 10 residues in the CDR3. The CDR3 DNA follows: TGTGCCAGTAGACGGCAGCCCCAGCATTTT. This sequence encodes CASRRQPQHF.